This T cell receptor (beta chain) was sequenced for a study of blood T cells in healthy people across ages. The CDR3 is 17 residues long. The V gene's germline CDR1 is MNHEY and CDR2 SVGAGI. V lost 0 bases and J lost 1, with 15 bases in between. Study-level findings and limits: There was no known CMV status for donors, so expanded clonotype changes were possibly confounded. More naive CD4+ cells and higher diversity marked long-lived donors relative to aged donors. A strong correlation was seen between TCR beta diversity and naive T cell percentage.

Only a few counts were recorded for this clonotype. The antigen is undetermined. Combining a sample-barcoded 5' primer with a J-beta primer mix, a second PCR ran for roughly 7 to 11 cycles. TCRdb redid the calling of the 5' RACE reads with MiXCR, one entry per CDR3 protein. The data show 1.8 million or so distinct CDR3 sequences, about 39% seen once. Input material: blood. This receptor was obtained from a human donor in good health. The chain employs TRBV6-5 and TRBJ1-1; perhaps TRBD1 as D (6 bases). In DNA, the CDR3 is TGTGCCAGCAGTTACTCCTGGGTAGGGGGGACGAACACTGAAGCTTTCTTT. Protein sequence: CASSYSWVGGTNTEAFF.